These 9 T cell receptor beta chains came from one sample sequenced in a study of circulating CD8 cells and anti-PD-1 response in melanoma. Using about 15 ng of total RNA, TCR libraries were made with the QIAseq Immune Repertoire TCR panel. MiXCR, applied by TCRdb to the reads, yields one record per CDR3 protein. The sample has approximately 580 distinct CDR3 sequences, 6.5% to 7.5% seen once. From live CD3+CD8+TCRalphabeta+ cells, four PD-1 and/or TIGIT subsets were sorted. Sequences were derived from CD8+ T cells from PBMCs, sampled at baseline or after one month of anti-PD-1 therapy (not recorded which). These TCRs come from a human donor with melanoma.

This clonotype is labeled large. V usage is TRBV23-1 and J usage is TRBJ2-1; TRBD2 matches 8 bases. TRBV23-1 is known as an ORF, though its function is uncertain. This CDR3 is built from 15 residues. Germline trimming cut 2 bases from V and 0 bases from J; bases unmatched to any gene: 0. The DNA for the CDR3 is TGCGCCAGCAGTCAAGGGACTAGCTCCTACAATGAGCAGTTCTTC. This gives the protein CASSQGTSSYNEQFF.

By share of the sample, this clonotype is large. The V gene is TRBV25-1, the J gene TRBJ1-3; weak D call: TRBD1 (5 bases). The CDR3 totals 18 residues. V lost 5 bases, J lost 0 bases, and 20 bases lay in between. Germline-derived CDR1 and CDR2 are MGHDK and SYGVNS. The chain's CDR3 is CASSSPPGGDLSGNTIYF. The CDR3 DNA sequence: TGTGCCAGCAGTTCTCCCCCGGGAGGGGACCTCTCTGGAAACACCATATATTTT.

This clonotype is large (0.1 to 1%) by share. This chain joins TRBV19 and TRBJ1-5; 7 bases agree with TRBD1. This CDR3 is built from 15 residues. CDR1 is LNHDA, CDR2 SQIVND, per germline (reference sequence). V lost 3 bases to trimming and J lost 0 bases; unmatched junction nucleotides: 2. The DNA for the CDR3 is TGTGCCAGTAGTATCGGGACAGCTAGCAATCAGCCCCAGCATTTT. As protein: CASSIGTASNQPQHF. The full variable domain, its missing parts supplied by reference TRBV19 and TRBJ1-5, is DGGITQSPKYLFRKEGQNVTLSCEQNLNHDAMYWYRQDPGQGLRLIYYSQIVNDFQKGDIAEGYSVSREKKESFPLTVTSAQKNPTAFYLCASSIGTASNQPQHFGDGTRLSIL.

By share, this clonotype ranks as large. V is TRBV27 and J is TRBJ2-1, with TRBD2 matching 13 bases. CDR1 is MNHEY, CDR2 SMNVEV, per germline (reference sequence). The CDR3 consists of 20 residues. Losses at the gene ends were 5 bases for V and 0 bases for J; bases not matched to a gene: 13. The DNA for the CDR3 is TGTGCCAGCAGTCCCCGGACTAGCGGGGGTGAACCATTCTCCTACAATGAGCAGTTCTTC. It yields the protein CASSPRTSGGEPFSYNEQFF.

This clonotype qualifies as large. This chain links TRBV27 with TRBJ2-2, with 11 positions matching TRBD2. With V trimmed by 6 bases and J by 0 bases, 3 bases remained unmatched. Germline V gene lookup returns CDR1 MNHEY and CDR2 SMNVEV (reference sequence). The CDR3 has 16 amino acids. CDR3 coding DNA: TGTGCCAGCAGCCTAGCGGGGGGCGCGAACACCGGGGAGCTGTTTTTT. It encodes CASSLAGGANTGELFF.

By frequency in the sample, this clonotype is large (0.1 to 1%). J is TRBJ2-2 and V is TRBV6-4; 8 bases map to TRBD1. The trim removed 5 bases at V and 1 base at J, leaving 9 bases unmatched. The CDR3 extends over 17 amino acids. CDR1 and CDR2 (germline): MRHNA, SNTAGT. The DNA for the CDR3 is TGTGCCAGCAGTCCCGACCTAGACAGGGGGAACACCGGGGAGCTGTTTTTT. Protein sequence: CASSPDLDRGNTGELFF.

By sample fraction, this clonotype is large. This chain joins TRBV6-1 and TRBJ2-1; 8 nucleotides match TRBD2. CDR1 MNHNS and CDR2 SASEGT come from the germline V gene. Trimming at V came to 5 bases and at J to 1 base, leaving 4 bases not matched to a gene. The CDR3 runs 15 residues. The CDR3 region has the DNA TGTGCCAGCAGTTTATCGGGGGGGTCCTACAATGAGCAGTTCTTC. Translated, it gives CASSLSGGSYNEQFF.

This clonotype ranks as medium-sized. The CDR3 DNA reads as TGCAGTGCTAGAGACACAGGGGAATTGTCCTACGAGCAGTACTTC. It yields the protein CSARDTGELSYEQYF. The chain employs TRBV20-1 and TRBJ2-7; 7 nucleotides agree with TRBD1. There are 15 residues in the CDR3. With 0 bases clipped from V and 1 base from J, the junction kept 6 bases outside the gene matches. Looked up from germline, CDR1 is DFQATT and CDR2 is SNEGSKA (reference sequence).

A word on this clonotype: This may arise from a read error, as a much more abundant clone is one base away. The genes are TRBV29-1 and TRBJ2-1; 10 nucleotides agree with TRBD1. Germline V gene data show CDR1 as SQVTM and CDR2 as ANQGSEA. The CDR3 runs to 17 residues. The CDR3: CSVDRQGADYSYNEQCF. CDR3 nucleotide sequence: TGCAGCGTTGACCGACAGGGGGCCGACTACTCCTACAATGAGCAGTGCTTC.